The T cell receptor beta chain under discussion was sequenced for a study of neoadjuvant nivolumab and ipilimumab in lung cancer. About the research overall: Nivolumab 3 mg/kg was given days 1, 15 and 29, plus ipilimumab 1 mg/kg day 1 in combination.

The trim removed 5 bases at V and 2 bases at J, leaving 5 bases unmatched. There are 15 residues in the CDR3. Germline assignment: CDR1 SGHTA and CDR2 FQGTGA. This clone appeared a single time. What it binds is not known. Study-wide findings and caveats: Only a small number of samples underwent TCR sequencing. Only two of four nivolumab-treated tumors gained richness and clonality by surgery. Higher pretherapy blood TCR richness went with higher resected-tumor richness.

Assay used: immunoSEQ multiplex PCR; TCRdb lists only in-frame clones, some missing. The data contain over 45,000 clones, more than 85% of them seen just once; the ten biggest clones take up about 4%. The origin of this receptor is an adult with non-small cell lung cancer. Some clones in this sample may be carry-over from other donors' samples. Sequencing was performed on blood, taken before neoadjuvant nivolumab, alone or with ipilimumab. The chain recombines TRBV7-3 with TRBJ2-1, with 8 bases lining up with TRBD2. The CDR3 bases are TGTGCCAGCAGCCCACCGGGACTAGCCTACAATGAGCAGTTCTTC. Its protein product is CASSPPGLAYNEQFF.